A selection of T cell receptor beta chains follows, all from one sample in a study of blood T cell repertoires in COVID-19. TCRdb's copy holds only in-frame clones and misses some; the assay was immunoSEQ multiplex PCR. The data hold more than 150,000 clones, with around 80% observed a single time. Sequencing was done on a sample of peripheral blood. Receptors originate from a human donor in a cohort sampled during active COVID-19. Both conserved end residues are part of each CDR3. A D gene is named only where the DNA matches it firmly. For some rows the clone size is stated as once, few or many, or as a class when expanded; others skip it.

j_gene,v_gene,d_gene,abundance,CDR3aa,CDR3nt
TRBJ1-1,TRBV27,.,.,CASSLIGAGTEAFF,TGTGCCAGCAGTTTAATAGGCGCAGGGACTGAAGCTTTCTTT
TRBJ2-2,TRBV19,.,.,CASKFPSGTTTGELFF,TGTGCCAGTAAATTCCCCTCGGGGACAACCACCGGGGAGCTGTTTTTT
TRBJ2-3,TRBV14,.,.,CASSQERFRAADTQYF,TGTGCCAGCAGCCAAGAACGGTTTAGAGCGGCAGATACGCAGTATTTT
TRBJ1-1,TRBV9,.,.,CASSVEGGLSNTEAFF,TGTGCCAGCAGCGTAGAGGGAGGCCTATCGAACACTGAAGCTTTCTTT
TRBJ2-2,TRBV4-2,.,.,CASSQEQGYTGELFF,TGTGCCAGCAGCCAAGAACAGGGTTATACCGGGGAGCTGTTTTTT
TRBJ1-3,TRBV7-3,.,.,CASSLTGSGNTIYF,TGTGCCAGCAGCTTAACCGGCTCTGGAAACACCATATATTTT
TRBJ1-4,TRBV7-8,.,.,CASSLDREYGKLFF,TGTGCCAGCAGCTTAGACAGGGAATATGGAAAACTGTTTTTT
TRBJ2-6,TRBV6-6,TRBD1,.,CASTQQGAWANVLTF,TGTGCCAGCACCCAACAGGGGGCTTGGGCCAACGTCCTGACTTTC
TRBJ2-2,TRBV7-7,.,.,CASSLGGENTGELFF,TGTGCCAGCAGCTTAGGGGGGGAAAACACCGGGGAGCTGTTTTTT
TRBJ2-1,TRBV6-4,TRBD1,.,CASSPRQGAYEQFF,TGTGCCAGCAGTCCCAGACAGGGGGCTTATGAGCAGTTCTTC
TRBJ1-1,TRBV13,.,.,CASSLGGLANTEAFF,TGTGCCAGCAGCTTAGGGGGGCTCGCGAACACTGAAGCTTTCTTT
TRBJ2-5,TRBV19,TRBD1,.,CASSMEQGIGETQYF,TGTGCCAGTAGTATGGAACAGGGGATTGGTGAGACCCAGTACTTC
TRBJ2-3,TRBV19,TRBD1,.,CASNPDRAVTDTQYF,TGTGCCAGTAATCCGGACAGGGCGGTAACAGATACGCAGTATTTT
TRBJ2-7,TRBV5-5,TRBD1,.,CASSLAPGQATYEQYF,TGTGCCAGCAGCTTGGCCCCGGGACAGGCCACCTACGAGCAGTACTTC
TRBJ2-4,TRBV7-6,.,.,CASSPTWDSLAKNIQYF,TGTGCCAGCAGCCCGACTTGGGACTCTCTAGCCAAAAACATTCAGTACTTC
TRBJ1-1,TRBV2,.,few,CASALEANTEAFF,TGTGCCAGCGCTCTCGAGGCGAACACTGAAGCTTTCTTT
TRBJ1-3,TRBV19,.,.,CASSYNGNTIYF,TGTGCCAGTAGTTATAATGGAAACACCATATATTTT
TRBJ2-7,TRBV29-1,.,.,CSVEDPGYEQYF,TGCAGCGTTGAAGACCCCGGGTACGAGCAGTACTTC
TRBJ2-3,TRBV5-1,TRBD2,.,CASFSGGDTDTQYF,TGCGCCAGCTTTAGCGGGGGGGACACAGATACGCAGTATTTT
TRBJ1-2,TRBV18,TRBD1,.,CASSPGQLYGYTF,TGTGCCAGCTCCCCGGGACAGCTATATGGCTACACCTTC
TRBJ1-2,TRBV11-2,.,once,CASSASGENGYTF,TGTGCCAGCAGCGCGAGCGGGGAGAACGGCTACACCTTC
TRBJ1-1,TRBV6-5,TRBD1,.,CATKFDRGLTEAFF,TGTGCCACCAAATTCGACAGGGGGCTCACTGAAGCTTTCTTT
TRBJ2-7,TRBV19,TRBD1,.,CASSAPDRDEQYF,TGTGCCAGTAGTGCCCCCGACAGGGACGAGCAGTACTTC
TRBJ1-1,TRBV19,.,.,CASLQAYTEAFF,TGTGCCAGCCTCCAGGCGTACACTGAAGCTTTCTTT
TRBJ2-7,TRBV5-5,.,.,CASSLGHAYEQYF,TGTGCCAGCAGCTTGGGACATGCCTACGAGCAGTACTTC
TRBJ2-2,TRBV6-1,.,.,CASSEGEYTGELFF,TGTGCCAGCAGTGAAGGGGAGTACACCGGGGAGCTGTTTTTT
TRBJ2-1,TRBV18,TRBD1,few,CASSPPGQANHNEQFF,TGTGCCAGCTCACCTCCGGGACAGGCGAACCACAATGAGCAGTTCTTC
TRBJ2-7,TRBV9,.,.,CASSVPTEQGILSSYEQYF,TGTGCCAGCAGCGTTCCCACCGAACAGGGTATCCTGAGCTCCTACGAGCAGTACTTC
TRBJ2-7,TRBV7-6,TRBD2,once,CASSPAGGATYEQYF,TGTGCCAGCAGCCCCGCGGGGGGCGCCACCTACGAGCAGTACTTC
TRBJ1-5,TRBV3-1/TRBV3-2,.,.,CASSQSDRTPGQPQHF,TGTGCCAGCAGCCAATCTGACAGAACCCCTGGCCAGCCCCAGCATTTT
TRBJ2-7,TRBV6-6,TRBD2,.,CASSLRFTSGSSYEQYF,TGTGCCAGCAGTCTTCGTTTCACTAGCGGAAGCTCCTACGAGCAGTACTTC
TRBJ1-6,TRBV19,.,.,CASSMKGVGDSPLHF,TGTGCCAGTAGTATGAAAGGGGTAGGTGATTCACCCCTCCACTTT
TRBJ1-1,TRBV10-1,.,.,CASSRGTNTEAFF,TGCGCCAGCAGTAGAGGTACGAACACTGAAGCTTTCTTT
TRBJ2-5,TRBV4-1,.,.,CASSRTAQETQYF,TGCGCCAGCAGCCGGACAGCTCAAGAGACCCAGTACTTC
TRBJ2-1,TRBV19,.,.,CASRTRDIDEQFF,TGTGCCAGTAGAACCCGGGACATCGATGAGCAGTTCTTC
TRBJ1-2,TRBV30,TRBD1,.,CAWSAGTGGIWGYTF,TGTGCCTGGAGTGCCGGGACAGGGGGCATCTGGGGCTACACCTTC
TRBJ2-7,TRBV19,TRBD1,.,CASADPGTVSYEQYF,TGTGCCAGCGCGGATCCAGGGACAGTCTCCTACGAGCAGTACTTC
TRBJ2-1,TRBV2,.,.,CASSLLHEQFF,TGTGCCAGCAGTCTATTACATGAGCAGTTCTTC
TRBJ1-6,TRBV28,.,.,CASSLEGRTFSPLHF,TGTGCCAGCAGTTTGGAGGGGCGGACTTTCTCACCCCTCCACTTT
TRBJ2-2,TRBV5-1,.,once,CASTETVTGELFF,TGCGCCAGCACCGAAACAGTCACCGGGGAGCTGTTTTTT
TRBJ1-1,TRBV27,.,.,CASSLSLGGTEAFF,TGTGCCAGCAGTTTATCCTTAGGGGGCACTGAAGCTTTCTTT
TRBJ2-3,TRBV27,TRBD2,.,CASSSPSGPTDTQYF,TGTGCCAGCAGTTCGCCTAGCGGGCCCACAGATACGCAGTATTTT
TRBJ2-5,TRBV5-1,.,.,CASSWDWTIQETQYF,TGCGCCAGCAGCTGGGACTGGACGATCCAAGAGACCCAGTACTTC
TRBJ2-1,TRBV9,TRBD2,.,CASSATSGAYNEQFF,TGTGCCAGCAGCGCCACTAGCGGGGCTTACAATGAGCAGTTCTTC
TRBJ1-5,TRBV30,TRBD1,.,CAWISRDRGNQPQHF,TGTGCCTGGATCTCCCGGGACAGGGGCAATCAGCCCCAGCATTTT
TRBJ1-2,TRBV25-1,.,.,CASSEFMSGESYGYTF,TGTGCCAGCAGTGAATTTATGTCGGGAGAAAGCTATGGCTACACCTTC
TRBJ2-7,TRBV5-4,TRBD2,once,CASSLAGGGPSYEQYF,TGTGCCAGCAGCTTGGCCGGGGGGGGGCCTTCCTACGAGCAGTACTTC
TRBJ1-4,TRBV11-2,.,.,CARTGGTTREKLFF,TGTGCCAGAACGGGGGGAACAACCCGAGAAAAACTGTTTTTT
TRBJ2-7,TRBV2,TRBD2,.,CASSGGGPSGGAPGDEQYF,TGTGCCAGCAGTGGGGGCGGGCCCAGCGGGGGGGCGCCGGGGGACGAGCAGTACTTC
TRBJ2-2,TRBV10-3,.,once,CAIRLENARTGELFF,TGTGCCATCAGATTAGAGAACGCGAGGACCGGGGAGCTGTTTTTT
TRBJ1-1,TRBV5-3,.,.,CARSRAPGWEALKGMNTEAFF,TGTGCCAGAAGCCGAGCCCCCGGTTGGGAGGCCCTGAAGGGCATGAACACTGAAGCTTTCTTT
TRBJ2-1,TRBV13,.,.,CASSLYRYNEQFF,TGTGCCAGCAGCTTATATAGATACAATGAGCAGTTCTTC